The subject of this entry is one T cell receptor (beta chain). The data were obtained in a study of blood T cell repertoires in COVID-19. Study-level background: COVID-19 samples, acute and convalescent, were from the United States, Italy and Spain. PBMCs, B-cell-depleted T cells, or T cells were the source of the cDNA or gDNA that made up the material.

The CDR3 extends over 16 amino acids. The germline V gene has CDR1 MNHNY and CDR2 SVGAGI (reference sequence). The junction had 6 bases not matched to a gene; V was cut back by 2 bases and J by 7 bases. Source study methods: Scientists estimated how many nucleated cells there were by amplifying reference gene primers. Measured with immunoSEQ multiplex PCR; TCRdb has only the in-frame clones, and not every one. V, J and clone size derive from that table, while D and trimming were established from the DNA sequence. The repertoire holds fewer than 130,000 clones, with around 66% as singletons. The sequence was obtained from a man of 80 years or more with acute or convalescent COVID-19. The genes are TRBV6-6 and TRBJ2-1; 12 bases are shared with TRBD2. Sequences were obtained from peripheral blood. CDR3 residues: CASSYPASGRGNEQFF. The CDR3 DNA is TGTGCCAGCAGTTACCCGGCTAGCGGGAGGGGAAATGAGCAGTTCTTC.